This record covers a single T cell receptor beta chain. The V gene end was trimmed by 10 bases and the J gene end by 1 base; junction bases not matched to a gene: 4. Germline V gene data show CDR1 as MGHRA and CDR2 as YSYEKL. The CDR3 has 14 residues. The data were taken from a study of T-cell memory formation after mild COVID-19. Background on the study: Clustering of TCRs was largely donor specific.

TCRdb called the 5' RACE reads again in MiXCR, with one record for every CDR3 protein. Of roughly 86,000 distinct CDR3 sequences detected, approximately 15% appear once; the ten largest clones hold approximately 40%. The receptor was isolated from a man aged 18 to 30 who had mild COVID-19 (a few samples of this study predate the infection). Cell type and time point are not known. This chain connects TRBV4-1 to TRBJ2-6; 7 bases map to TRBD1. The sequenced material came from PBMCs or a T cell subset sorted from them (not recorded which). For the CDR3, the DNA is TGCGCCATTGGGACAGAGTCTGGGGCCAACGTCCTGACTTTC. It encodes CAIGTESGANVLTF.